This T cell receptor beta chain is from a study of shared clonotypes between healthy human individuals. Data came from immunoSEQ multiplex PCR; TCRdb stores just in-frame clones and leaves some out. The table lists millions of clones, roughly 91% of them singletons. This clone was detected once. The V gene's germline CDR1 is SQVTM and CDR2 ANQGSEA. V was clipped by 1 base and J by 2 bases, with 6 bases between them. CDR3 length: 12 amino acids. CD45RO-negative CD8 cells positively selected for CCR7 made up the naive population, which excluded terminally differentiated effector memory CD45RA+ cells. Donors included only healthy HIV-negative adults lacking recent acute infections or vaccinations.

This receptor was identified in a man between 18 and 29 years old in good health. Some clones in this sample may be carry-over from other donors' samples. The material sequenced was naive CD8+ T cells from PBMCs. This chain joins TRBV29-1 and TRBJ2-7; no definite D call. CDR3 sequence reads: CSVEVLPYEQYF. CDR3 sequence (DNA): TGCAGCGTTGAAGTTCTACCCTACGAGCAGTACTTC.